Listed below are T cell receptor beta chains from one sample, sequenced in a study of T-cell reconstitution after alpha-beta-depleted transplantation in children. TCRdb recomputed calls from the PCR reads with MiXCR, one row per CDR3 protein. This table has 440,000 or so distinct CDR3 sequences, over 40% appearing once. Sequenced here: PBMCs, sampled before TCRalphabeta/CD19-depleted stem cell transplant. These TCRs come from a girl aged 2 to 9 with aplastic anemia, due to receive a stem cell transplant. The CDR3 runs from the conserved cysteine through the conserved F or W. The order of the fields is clone size, D gene, V gene, CDR3 length, J gene, CDR3 protein, CDR3 DNA. A D gene is named only where the DNA matches it firmly. Not all rows give a size; the values are once, few, many and, for expanded clones, a class.

clone size: NA; D gene: NA; V gene: TRBV20-1; CDR3 length: 14; J gene: TRBJ2-3; CDR3 protein: CSARGGSAADTQYF; CDR3 DNA: TGCAGTGCTAGAGGTGGGAGTGCAGCAGATACGCAGTATTTT
clone size: many; D gene: TRBD1; V gene: TRBV6-5; CDR3 length: 14; J gene: TRBJ2-3; CDR3 protein: CASASGTGSDTQYF; CDR3 DNA: TGTGCCAGCGCGTCCGGGACAGGGTCAGATACGCAGTATTTT
clone size: many; D gene: NA; V gene: TRBV28; CDR3 length: 17; J gene: TRBJ1-6; CDR3 protein: CASRPLSPSSYNSPLHF; CDR3 DNA: TGTGCCAGCAGACCTCTATCACCGAGCTCCTATAATTCACCCCTCCACTTT
clone size: many; D gene: NA; V gene: TRBV12-3/TRBV12-4; CDR3 length: 14; J gene: TRBJ2-4; CDR3 protein: CASSLSGARNIQYF; CDR3 DNA: TGTGCCAGCAGTTTATCAGGGGCGCGAAACATTCAGTACTTC
clone size: few; D gene: NA; V gene: TRBV7-9; CDR3 length: 15; J gene: TRBJ1-3; CDR3 protein: CASSFGQVSGNTIYF; CDR3 DNA: TGTGCCAGCAGCTTTGGACAAGTCTCTGGAAACACCATATATTTT
clone size: few; D gene: NA; V gene: TRBV5-1; CDR3 length: 16; J gene: TRBJ2-3; CDR3 protein: CASSLDGVEGTDTQYF; CDR3 DNA: TGCGCCAGCAGCTTGGACGGGGTGGAGGGCACAGATACGCAGTATTTT
clone size: NA; D gene: NA; V gene: TRBV7-8; CDR3 length: 12; J gene: TRBJ1-3; CDR3 protein: CASSLTRNTIYF; CDR3 DNA: TGTGCCAGCAGCTTAACCAGAAACACCATATATTTT
clone size: few; D gene: TRBD1; V gene: TRBV5-1; CDR3 length: 15; J gene: TRBJ2-2; CDR3 protein: CASNPDRGRTGELFF; CDR3 DNA: TGCGCCAGCAACCCGGACAGGGGTAGGACCGGGGAGCTGTTTTTT
clone size: NA; D gene: TRBD2; V gene: TRBV3-1; CDR3 length: 18; J gene: TRBJ2-1; CDR3 protein: CASTPLASGVSSYNEQFF; CDR3 DNA: TGTGCCAGCACCCCCCTCGCTAGCGGGGTTAGTTCCTACAATGAGCAGTTCTTC
clone size: NA; D gene: NA; V gene: TRBV3-1; CDR3 length: 14; J gene: TRBJ1-2; CDR3 protein: CASTHSGGYRGYTF; CDR3 DNA: TGTGCCAGCACCCACTCGGGAGGGTATCGTGGCTACACCTTC
clone size: few; D gene: NA; V gene: TRBV18; CDR3 length: 14; J gene: TRBJ2-7; CDR3 protein: CASSPGTQNYEQYF; CDR3 DNA: TGTGCCAGCTCACCCGGGACCCAGAACTACGAGCAGTACTTC
clone size: NA; D gene: NA; V gene: TRBV29-1; CDR3 length: 12; J gene: TRBJ1-3; CDR3 protein: CSARTSGNTIYF; CDR3 DNA: TGCAGCGCCCGGACCTCTGGAAACACCATATATTTT
clone size: many; D gene: NA; V gene: TRBV20-1; CDR3 length: 12; J gene: TRBJ2-1; CDR3 protein: CSADDLHNEQFF; CDR3 DNA: TGCAGTGCCGATGACCTTCACAATGAGCAGTTCTTC
clone size: many; D gene: NA; V gene: TRBV4-1; CDR3 length: 17; J gene: TRBJ2-3; CDR3 protein: CASSQDGSVYSTDTQYF; CDR3 DNA: TGCGCCAGCAGCCAAGATGGGTCGGTCTATAGCACAGATACGCAGTATTTT
clone size: NA; D gene: NA; V gene: TRBV9; CDR3 length: 12; J gene: TRBJ2-1; CDR3 protein: CASSPNDRGQFF; CDR3 DNA: TGTGCCAGCAGCCCAAACGACAGAGGGCAGTTCTTC
clone size: many; D gene: NA; V gene: TRBV10-3; CDR3 length: 15; J gene: TRBJ1-3; CDR3 protein: CATLGRAIAGNTIYF; CDR3 DNA: TGTGCCACCCTGGGACGGGCAATCGCTGGAAACACCATATATTTT
clone size: many; D gene: TRBD2; V gene: TRBV29-1; CDR3 length: 15; J gene: TRBJ2-1; CDR3 protein: CSVRLAGGPGARQFF; CDR3 DNA: TGCAGCGTGCGACTAGCGGGAGGTCCCGGAGCGAGGCAGTTCTTC
clone size: many; D gene: NA; V gene: TRBV11-2; CDR3 length: 14; J gene: TRBJ1-1; CDR3 protein: CASSSGHMNTEAFF; CDR3 DNA: TGTGCCAGCAGCTCCGGACACATGAACACTGAAGCTTTCTTT
clone size: few; D gene: NA; V gene: TRBV6-5; CDR3 length: 13; J gene: TRBJ2-7; CDR3 protein: CASSYYRAGEQYF; CDR3 DNA: TGTGCCAGCAGTTACTACAGGGCGGGCGAGCAGTACTTC
clone size: NA; D gene: NA; V gene: TRBV19; CDR3 length: 14; J gene: TRBJ2-5; CDR3 protein: CASSIDLGVETQYF; CDR3 DNA: TGTGCCAGTAGTATAGATCTGGGCGTGGAGACCCAGTACTTC
clone size: once; D gene: TRBD1; V gene: TRBV20-1; CDR3 length: 14; J gene: TRBJ1-2; CDR3 protein: CSQRSDRSYYGYTF; CDR3 DNA: TGCAGTCAAAGGTCGGACAGGTCTTACTATGGCTACACCTTC
clone size: NA; D gene: NA; V gene: TRBV6-6; CDR3 length: 12; J gene: TRBJ1-2; CDR3 protein: CASSGGHYGYTF; CDR3 DNA: TGTGCCAGCAGTGGGGGGCACTATGGCTACACCTTC
clone size: NA; D gene: NA; V gene: TRBV3-1; CDR3 length: 13; J gene: TRBJ1-2; CDR3 protein: CASSQVNDYGYTF; CDR3 DNA: TGTGCCAGCAGCCAAGTGAATGACTATGGCTACACCTTC
clone size: many; D gene: TRBD1; V gene: TRBV7-3; CDR3 length: 15; J gene: TRBJ1-1; CDR3 protein: CASSLVGGTALEAFF; CDR3 DNA: TGTGCCAGCAGCTTAGTTGGGGGGACAGCTCTTGAAGCTTTCTTT
clone size: NA; D gene: NA; V gene: TRBV20-1; CDR3 length: 13; J gene: TRBJ1-1; CDR3 protein: CSARDQRRTEAFF; CDR3 DNA: TGCAGTGCTAGAGATCAGAGACGAACTGAAGCTTTCTTT
clone size: many; D gene: NA; V gene: TRBV5-1; CDR3 length: 13; J gene: TRBJ2-5; CDR3 protein: CASSLLGEETQYF; CDR3 DNA: TGCGCCAGCAGCTTGTTGGGTGAAGAGACCCAGTACTTC
clone size: NA; D gene: TRBD1; V gene: TRBV29-1; CDR3 length: 15; J gene: TRBJ2-5; CDR3 protein: CSAIRDRGREETQYF; CDR3 DNA: TGCAGCGCCATTAGGGACAGGGGTAGGGAAGAGACCCAGTACTTC
clone size: many; D gene: NA; V gene: TRBV15; CDR3 length: 14; J gene: TRBJ1-3; CDR3 protein: CATSRASGGNTIYF; CDR3 DNA: TGTGCCACCAGCAGAGCAAGTGGCGGAAACACCATATATTTT
clone size: NA; D gene: TRBD2; V gene: TRBV29-1; CDR3 length: 14; J gene: TRBJ2-7; CDR3 protein: CSALAGGPGGEQYF; CDR3 DNA: TGCAGCGCTTTAGCGGGAGGGCCTGGGGGCGAGCAGTACTTC
clone size: few; D gene: TRBD2; V gene: TRBV6-4; CDR3 length: 18; J gene: TRBJ2-1; CDR3 protein: CASSVGGLAALGYNEQFF; CDR3 DNA: TGTGCCAGCAGTGTGGGGGGACTAGCGGCATTAGGCTACAATGAGCAGTTCTTC
clone size: many; D gene: NA; V gene: TRBV15; CDR3 length: 13; J gene: TRBJ1-1; CDR3 protein: CATSEGTRVEAFF; CDR3 DNA: TGTGCCACCAGTGAGGGGACCCGGGTGGAAGCTTTCTTT
clone size: NA; D gene: NA; V gene: TRBV28; CDR3 length: 14; J gene: TRBJ2-2; CDR3 protein: CASSLTTYTGELFF; CDR3 DNA: TGTGCCAGCAGTCTGACTACCTACACCGGGGAGCTGTTTTTT
clone size: NA; D gene: NA; V gene: TRBV6-1; CDR3 length: 14; J gene: TRBJ2-3; CDR3 protein: CASTPRGGGDTQYF; CDR3 DNA: TGTGCCAGCACCCCGCGGGGAGGTGGAGATACGCAGTATTTT
clone size: NA; D gene: TRBD1; V gene: TRBV20-1; CDR3 length: 15; J gene: TRBJ1-5; CDR3 protein: CSARLKTGDYQPQHF; CDR3 DNA: TGCAGTGCTAGGTTGAAGACAGGGGATTATCAGCCCCAGCATTTT
clone size: NA; D gene: NA; V gene: TRBV7-2; CDR3 length: 14; J gene: TRBJ2-3; CDR3 protein: CASSLDPGPDTQYF; CDR3 DNA: TGTGCCAGCAGCTTAGATCCGGGCCCAGATACGCAGTATTTT
clone size: NA; D gene: TRBD2; V gene: TRBV2; CDR3 length: 15; J gene: TRBJ2-7; CDR3 protein: CASRARTSGTGEQYF; CDR3 DNA: TGTGCCAGTAGGGCCAGGACTAGCGGGACGGGCGAGCAGTACTTC
clone size: NA; D gene: TRBD2; V gene: TRBV11-2; CDR3 length: 17; J gene: TRBJ2-3; CDR3 protein: CASSHGLAGGETDTQYF; CDR3 DNA: TGTGCCAGCAGCCATGGACTAGCGGGGGGCGAAACAGATACGCAGTATTTT
clone size: NA; D gene: NA; V gene: TRBV7-2; CDR3 length: 12; J gene: TRBJ2-3; CDR3 protein: CASSPYADTQYF; CDR3 DNA: TGTGCCAGCAGCCCCTACGCGGATACGCAGTATTTT
clone size: NA; D gene: NA; V gene: TRBV20-1; CDR3 length: 15; J gene: TRBJ2-3; CDR3 protein: CSARRREVSTDTQYF; CDR3 DNA: TGCAGTGCTAGAAGAAGGGAAGTTAGCACAGATACGCAGTATTTT
clone size: NA; D gene: NA; V gene: TRBV20-1; CDR3 length: 12; J gene: TRBJ1-1; CDR3 protein: CSAGGMNTEAFF; CDR3 DNA: TGCAGTGCTGGGGGGATGAACACTGAAGCTTTCTTT
clone size: many; D gene: TRBD2; V gene: TRBV20-1; CDR3 length: 15; J gene: TRBJ2-1; CDR3 protein: CSAQLAGVSYNEQFF; CDR3 DNA: TGCAGTGCTCAACTAGCGGGAGTTTCCTACAATGAGCAGTTCTTC
clone size: NA; D gene: NA; V gene: TRBV6-5; CDR3 length: 19; J gene: TRBJ2-3; CDR3 protein: CASSYVVRATPPYTDTQYF; CDR3 DNA: TGTGCCAGCAGTTACGTTGTCAGGGCCACTCCTCCGTACACAGATACGCAGTATTTT
clone size: NA; D gene: NA; V gene: TRBV10-2; CDR3 length: 13; J gene: TRBJ1-2; CDR3 protein: CASSEGQPYGYTF; CDR3 DNA: TGCGCCAGCAGCGAAGGACAGCCCTATGGCTACACCTTC
clone size: NA; D gene: NA; V gene: TRBV18; CDR3 length: 13; J gene: TRBJ2-1; CDR3 protein: CASSFDRGSEQFF; CDR3 DNA: TGTGCCAGCTCGTTTGATCGGGGCAGTGAGCAGTTCTTC
clone size: NA; D gene: TRBD1; V gene: TRBV5-8; CDR3 length: 16; J gene: TRBJ2-7; CDR3 protein: CASSLEGQGGEYEQYF; CDR3 DNA: TGTGCCAGCAGCCTGGAGGGACAGGGGGGAGAGTACGAGCAGTACTTC
clone size: NA; D gene: TRBD1; V gene: TRBV18; CDR3 length: 15; J gene: TRBJ2-1; CDR3 protein: CASSPQGTVLNEQFF; CDR3 DNA: TGTGCCAGCTCTCCTCAAGGGACAGTTCTTAATGAGCAGTTCTTC
clone size: NA; D gene: NA; V gene: TRBV20-1; CDR3 length: 16; J gene: TRBJ1-1; CDR3 protein: CSAYAAEGRVNTEAFF; CDR3 DNA: TGCAGTGCCTACGCCGCGGAAGGGAGGGTGAACACTGAAGCTTTCTTT
clone size: NA; D gene: NA; V gene: TRBV7-2; CDR3 length: 8; J gene: TRBJ2-5; CDR3 protein: CASSLGTF; CDR3 DNA: TGTGCCAGCAGCTTAGGAACTTTC
clone size: NA; D gene: TRBD2; V gene: TRBV2; CDR3 length: 16; J gene: TRBJ2-3; CDR3 protein: CASSPLSGARTDTQYF; CDR3 DNA: TGTGCCAGCAGCCCATTAAGCGGGGCACGCACAGATACGCAGTATTTT
clone size: NA; D gene: NA; V gene: TRBV10-3; CDR3 length: 11; J gene: TRBJ2-3; CDR3 protein: CAKKLGNTQYF; CDR3 DNA: TGTGCCAAAAAGTTGGGTAATACGCAGTATTTT
clone size: few; D gene: NA; V gene: TRBV5-1; CDR3 length: 15; J gene: TRBJ1-1; CDR3 protein: CASSALQGRGTEAFF; CDR3 DNA: TGCGCCAGCAGCGCACTTCAGGGAAGAGGCACTGAAGCTTTCTTT